A single sample gave rise to the 21 T cell receptor beta chains below, sequenced in a study of cytomegalovirus exposure and HLA in healthy donors (dated by TCRdb to 2016 to 2017). Library creation used the immunoSEQ multiplex PCR assay. For the multiplex PCR, a mixture combining 60 forward primers for TCR Vbeta segments and 13 reverse primers for TCR Jbeta segments was used. TCRdb re-hosts the immuneACCESS table, in-frame sequences only. Its copies lack some clones; in the studies checked, an unresolved V gene accounts for under half of them, and the cause for the rest is not known. This sample is represented by around 120,000 clones; about 76% of them were singletons. The top ten clones comprise 25% to 35% of the sample. The sequencing sample was made of PBMCs. These receptors were collected from a man aged 55 to 69 in good health and CMV-seropositive.

The V call is TRBV5-1, the J call TRBJ2-2; 11 nucleotides align to TRBD2. Looked up from germline, CDR1 is SGHRS and CDR2 is YFSETQ. There are 13 residues in the CDR3. This CDR3 is CAATSGTPGELFF. The CDR3 DNA follows: TGCGCAGCGACTAGCGGGACACCCGGGGAGCTGTTTTTT.

V usage is TRBV2 and J usage is TRBJ1-1; D remains unclear. The CDR3 runs to 18 residues. Germline CDR1 reads SNHLY; CDR2 reads FYNNEI. Trimming removed 4 bases from V and 1 base from J, with 22 bases in between. The CDR3 here is CASSVPYALNKQNTEAFF. Here the CDR3 DNA reads TGTGCCAGCAGTGTGCCATATGCCTTGAACAAACAGAACACTGAAGCTTTCTTT.

J is TRBJ1-1 and V is TRBV5-1; TRBD1 might be the D (6 bases). V lost 2 bases to trimming and J lost 5 bases, with 16 bases between them. The CDR3 spans 15 residues. CDR1 and CDR2 (germline): SGHRS, YFSETQ. DNA of the CDR3: TGCGCCAGCAGCTTTGCAGGGGCGGATGGAACTGAAGCTTTCTTT. This codes for CASSFAGADGTEAFF.

The genes are TRBV5-5 and TRBJ1-1; 7 bases map to TRBD1. CDR1 SGHKS and CDR2 YYEKEE come from the germline V gene (reference sequence). V lost 0 bases and J lost 10; bases outside the gene matches: 12. The CDR3 totals 15 residues. For the CDR3, the DNA is TGTGCCAGCAGCTTGGCTCCAGGGGGACAATATGTAGCTTTCTTT. As protein: CASSLAPGGQYVAFF.

The V call is TRBV11-2, the J call TRBJ1-1, with D unresolved. The V gene lost 1 base and the J gene lost 3 bases, with 6 bases spanning the gap. The CDR3 is made up of 13 amino acids. The germline V gene has CDR1 SGHAT and CDR2 FQNNGV. The CDR3 loop is CASSLVPDTEAFF. The CDR3 DNA reads as TGTGCCAGCAGCTTAGTACCGGACACTGAAGCTTTCTTT.

This clone was observed a handful of times. CDR3 region: CASSATAGNGNTIYF. CDR3 DNA: TGTGCCAGCAGTGCTACAGCGGGGAATGGAAACACCATATATTTT. The rearrangement uses TRBV25-1 and TRBJ1-3; D gene ambiguous. Trimming cost V 4 bases and J 3 bases, with 13 bases left between them. The CDR3 is 15 amino acids. Germline CDR1 is MGHDK and CDR2 is SYGVNS.

The J gene is TRBJ1-1, the V gene TRBV9, with D unclear. V lost 0 bases, J lost 5 bases, and 5 bases lay in between. CDR1 and CDR2 from the germline V gene are SGDLS and YYNGEE. The CDR3 runs to 12 residues. DNA for the CDR3: TGTGCCAGCAGCGTAGGGACTACTGAAGCTTTCTTT. Its protein is CASSVGTTEAFF. The full variable domain, in which reference TRBV9 and TRBJ1-1 provide the parts outside the CDR3, is DSGVTQTPKHLITATGQRVTLRCSPRSGDLSVYWYQQSLDQGLQFLIQYYNGEERAKGNILERFSAQQFPDLHSELNLSSLELGDSALYFCASSVGTTEAFFGQGTRLTVV.

This chain links TRBV27 with TRBJ2-7; 10 nucleotides match TRBD2. The CDR3 runs to 17 residues. Looked up from germline, CDR1 is MNHEY and CDR2 is SMNVEV (reference sequence). V was pared by 4 bases and J by 5 bases, with 14 bases of the junction left unmatched. CDR3 sequence (DNA): TGTGCCAGCAGTTCGAAACCGCTAAGCGGGAGGGCCGACGAGCAGTACTTC. This translates into CASSSKPLSGRADEQYF.

The genes are TRBV2 and TRBJ1-5; 7 positions agree with TRBD1. V lost 6 bases, J lost 5 bases, and 7 bases stayed unmatched. The CDR3 spans 14 residues. Looked up from germline, CDR1 is SNHLY and CDR2 is FYNNEI. The CDR3 DNA reads TGTGCCAGCAGGTCCTACAGGGGCCATCAGCCCCAGCATTTT. This codes for CASRSYRGHQPQHF. Based on the CDR3 plus reference TRBV2 and TRBJ1-5, the full variable domain is EPEVTQTPSHQVTQMGQEVILRCVPISNHLYFYWYRQILGQKVEFLVSFYNNEISEKSEIFDDQFSVERPDGSNFTLKIRSTKLEDSAMYFCASRSYRGHQPQHFGDGTRLSIL.

This rearrangement joins TRBV5-1 to TRBJ2-5; no definite D call. The CDR3 has 11 amino acids. Looked up from germline, CDR1 is SGHRS and CDR2 is YFSETQ. With 6 bases removed from V and 1 base from J, the gap between germline ends came to 4 bases. The CDR3 bases are TGCGCCAGCACAGTCCAAGAGACCCAGTACTTC. Its translation is CASTVQETQYF.

The chain has TRBV6-5 and TRBJ1-1, with a tentative D call TRBD1 (5 bases). The CDR3 is made up of 14 amino acids. Trimming removed 0 bases at V and 5 bases at J, with 10 bases between. Germline V CDR1 and CDR2: MNHEY, SVGAGI. As DNA, the CDR3 is TGTGCCAGCAGTTACTCGCTGGGGGGGACTGAAGCTTTCTTT. Protein sequence: CASSYSLGGTEAFF.

This rearrangement joins TRBV2 to TRBJ2-7; TRBD2 aligns across 13 bases. The CDR3 runs to 17 residues. Germline values: CDR1 SNHLY, CDR2 FYNNEI. V dropped 1 base and J dropped 3; count of bases not matched to a gene: 6. DNA of the CDR3: TGTGCCAGCAGTGAAGATGGGACTAGCGGGATCCTCTACGAGCAGTACTTC. Protein sequence: CASSEDGTSGILYEQYF.

The V call is TRBV28, the J call TRBJ2-3; D is possibly TRBD1 (6 bases). CDR3 length: 17 residues. V was shortened by 3 bases and J by 6 bases, with 22 bases between the two germline ends. The germline gives CDR1 MDHEN, CDR2 SYDVKM. As DNA, the CDR3 is TGTGCCAGCAGTTTGGAAAGGGACAAGCTCGGTGGGGATACGCAGTATTTT. Translated, it gives CASSLERDKLGGDTQYF.

V is TRBV30 and J is TRBJ2-7; 15 bases match TRBD2. This CDR3 spans 18 amino acids. The V gene end was trimmed by 3 bases and the J gene end by 2 bases; junction bases not matched to a gene: 11. The germline CDR1 and CDR2 sequences are GTSNPN and SVGIG (reference sequence). The CDR3 DNA reads TGTGCCTGGAGCGCCTTACCGGGACTAGCGGGGGGCGCCTACGAGCAGTACTTC. This translates into CAWSALPGLAGGAYEQYF. Supplemented by reference TRBV30 and TRBJ2-7, the full variable domain reads SQTIHQWPATLVQPVGSPLSLECTVEGTSNPNLYWYRQAAGRGLQLLFYSVGIGQISSEVPQNLSASRPQDRQFILSSKKLLLSDSGFYLCAWSALPGLAGGAYEQYFGPGTRLTVT.

V and J are TRBV6-5 and TRBJ1-1, with 7 positions matching TRBD1. The CDR3 extends over 15 amino acids. V shed 4 bases, J shed 3 bases, and the junction held 8 bases outside the gene matches. The germline gives CDR1 MNHEY, CDR2 SVGAGI. Here the CDR3 reads CASSFNRGQDTEAFF. The CDR3 DNA is TGTGCCAGCAGTTTTAACAGGGGTCAGGACACTGAAGCTTTCTTT.

The rearrangement links TRBV30 to TRBJ2-3; no definite D call. Germline V gives CDR1 GTSNPN, CDR2 SVGIG (reference sequence). The CDR3 spans 13 residues. The V end lost 3 bases, the J end lost 6 bases, and 13 bases lay between the germline ends. The CDR3 here is CAWSVNYRDTQYF. The CDR3 DNA follows: TGTGCCTGGAGCGTAAATTACCGGGATACGCAGTATTTT.

The rearrangement joins TRBV5-1 to TRBJ2-3; a weak D match, TRBD1 (5 bases). The germline V and J ends were trimmed by 2 bases and 2 bases, with 18 bases remaining between them. There are 17 residues in the CDR3. Germline values: CDR1 SGHRS, CDR2 YFSETQ. CDR3 sequence: CASSLTIFRAATDTQYF. The CDR3 DNA reads TGCGCCAGCAGCTTAACTATCTTCAGGGCGGCCACAGATACGCAGTATTTT.

The chain joins TRBV7-2 to TRBJ1-4; perhaps TRBD1 as D (6 bases). Germline CDR1 reads SGHTA; CDR2 reads FQGNSA. The CDR3 extends over 14 amino acids. V was shortened by 3 bases and J by 8 bases, with 13 bases between the two germline ends. The DNA for the CDR3 is TGTGCCAGCAGCTTTAGGCGGGGGCGGGAAAAACTGTTTTTT. Protein sequence: CASSFRRGREKLFF. The variable domain in full, completed from reference TRBV7-2 and TRBJ1-4, reads GAGVSQSPSNKVTEKGKDVELRCDPISGHTALYWYRQSLGQGLEFLIYFQGNSAPDKSGLPSDRFSAERTGGSVSTLTIQRTQQEDSAVYLCASSFRRGREKLFFGSGTQLSVL.

The chain combines TRBV6-6 with TRBJ1-2, with D perhaps TRBD1 (5 bases). Germline loops: CDR1 MNHNY, CDR2 SVGAGI (reference sequence). The V end lost 8 bases, the J end lost 0 bases, and 10 bases lay between the germline ends. The CDR3 consists of 13 residues. CDR3 DNA: TGTGCCAGCTCCCGGGGGGCTAACTATGGCTACACCTTC. Its translation: CASSRGANYGYTF.

The rearrangement links TRBV5-6 to TRBJ1-2; D gene uncertain. CDR1 and CDR2 from the germline V gene are SGHDT and YYEEEE. The CDR3 is 14 amino acids. Trimming pared 0 bases from V and 7 bases from J, leaving 13 bases between. CDR3 protein: CASSLGSLVGGYTF. The CDR3, as DNA: TGTGCCAGCAGCTTGGGCTCGCTAGTTGGTGGCTACACCTTC.

This clone was recorded many times. The J gene is TRBJ2-7, the V gene TRBV7-2, with TRBD2 identical over 10 bases. Germline V CDR1 and CDR2: SGHTA, FQGNSA. The CDR3 is 17 residues long. V trimming: 2 bases; J trimming: 2 bases; junction bases outside the gene matches: 9. The DNA of the CDR3 is TGTGCCAGCAGCTTATTCAGCGGGGGGGCTTCCACCTACGAGCAGTACTTC. It yields the protein CASSLFSGGASTYEQYF. Full variable domain (rest looked up from reference TRBV7-2 and TRBJ2-7): GAGVSQSPSNKVTEKGKDVELRCDPISGHTALYWYRQSLGQGLEFLIYFQGNSAPDKSGLPSDRFSAERTGGSVSTLTIQRTQQEDSAVYLCASSLFSGGASTYEQYFGPGTRLTVT.